Each of the 30 T cell receptor beta chains below was sequenced from the same sample in a study of OX40 agonist ivuxolimab in advanced cancers. The data were produced by immunoSEQ multiplex PCR, yet TCRdb's version contains in-frame clones alone and is incomplete. Of 76,000 or so clones in the sample, approximately 85% were seen once. Sequenced material: CD4+ or CD8+ T cells sorted from blood, taken in a trial of the OX40 agonist ivuxolimab. These receptors were collected from an adult with an advanced solid tumor such as melanoma, head and neck, liver or kidney cancer.

V usage is TRBV9 and J usage is TRBJ2-7, with 9 positions matching TRBD2. The germline CDR1 and CDR2 sequences are SGDLS and YYNGEE. The V segment lost 4 bases and the J segment 2 bases; nucleotides outside the gene matches: 4. CDR3 length equals 14 residues. CDR3 sequence (DNA): TGTGCCAGCAGCCCCCGGACTAGCGCCTACGAGCAGTACTTC. Its protein is CASSPRTSAYEQYF. The full variable domain, with the rest looked up from reference TRBV9 and TRBJ2-7, is DSGVTQTPKHLITATGQRVTLRCSPRSGDLSVYWYQQSLDQGLQFLIQYYNGEERAKGNILERFSAQQFPDLHSELNLSSLELGDSALYFCASSPRTSAYEQYFGPGTRLTVT.

V usage is TRBV7-9 and J usage is TRBJ1-2; unclear D gene. Germline V CDR1 and CDR2: SEHNR, FQNEAQ (reference sequence). The CDR3 sequence is 16 residues long. V gave up 4 bases and J gave up 1 base, with 16 bases separating them. The CDR3 DNA is TGTGCCAGCAGCTCCAGGACCGGAATCATTAACTATGGCTACACCTTC. This gives the protein CASSSRTGIINYGYTF.

The chain has TRBV7-8 and TRBJ2-3; no definite D call. V lost 4 bases and J 6 bases, leaving 14 bases between the germline ends. The CDR3 consists of 14 residues. Germline values: CDR1 SGHVS, CDR2 FQNEAQ. CDR3 nucleotides: TGTGCCAGCAGCTCCTTAGAGCAGGCGGATACGCAGTATTTT. As protein: CASSSLEQADTQYF.

The chain recombines TRBV28 with TRBJ2-1; D gene unclear. The germline CDR1 and CDR2 sequences are MDHEN and SYDVKM. The CDR3 extends over 15 amino acids. Deletions cut 1 base from V and 0 bases from J, with 7 bases between. The CDR3 nucleotides are TGTGCCAGCAGTTTATACGCCAGCTCCTACAATGAGCAGTTCTTC. Translation gives CASSLYASSYNEQFF.

This chain links TRBV19 with TRBJ2-3; 7 nucleotides match TRBD2. The CDR3 extends over 13 amino acids. V lost 10 bases to trimming and J lost 6 bases; unmatched junction nucleotides: 10. CDR1 and CDR2 from the germline V gene are LNHDA and SQIVND (reference sequence). In DNA, the CDR3 is TGTGCCACCAAGGAGACTAGCATTGATACGCAGTATTTT. Its translation is CATKETSIDTQYF.

V and J are TRBV11-2 and TRBJ2-3; D is perhaps TRBD1 (6 bases). The CDR3 extends over 17 amino acids. Germline values: CDR1 SGHAT, CDR2 FQNNGV. Trimming removed 3 bases at V and 0 bases at J, with 16 bases between. As DNA, the CDR3 is TGTGCCAGCAGCTTTACCTCAGGGGACCAAAGCACAGATACGCAGTATTTT. It is translated as CASSFTSGDQSTDTQYF. The full variable domain, its missing parts supplied by reference TRBV11-2 and TRBJ2-3, is EAGVAQSPRYKIIEKRQSVAFWCNPISGHATLYWYQQILGQGPKLLIQFQNNGVVDDSQLPKDRFSAERLKGVDSTLKIQPAKLEDSAVYLCASSFTSGDQSTDTQYFGPGTRLTVL.

The chain joins TRBV11-2 to TRBJ2-3, with 10 nucleotides matching TRBD2. CDR3 length: 15 residues. J lost 0 bases, V lost 3 bases, and 0 bases had no gene match. CDR1 and CDR2 (germline): SGHAT, FQNNGV. The chain's CDR3 is CASSLTSGSTDTQYF. The CDR3 coding sequence is TGTGCCAGCAGCTTGACTAGCGGGAGCACAGATACGCAGTATTTT.

The V gene is TRBV6-1, the J gene TRBJ2-2; D remains ambiguous. Germline V lookup: CDR1 MNHNS, CDR2 SASEGT. The V gene lost 4 bases and the J gene lost 6 bases, with 12 bases spanning the gap. The CDR3 totals 14 residues. Here the CDR3 DNA reads TGTGCCAGCAGTGCCTCGAGTAGTCCCGGGGAGCTGTTTTTT. Encoded protein: CASSASSSPGELFF.

The V and J genes are TRBV30 and TRBJ1-3; 11 bases fit TRBD1. CDR1 and CDR2 from the germline V gene are GTSNPN and SVGIG (reference sequence). The ends lost 3 bases at V and 2 bases at J; junction bases unmatched: 3. There are 15 residues in the CDR3. The CDR3 sequence is CAWSGTGGTGNTIYF. Here the CDR3 DNA reads TGTGCCTGGAGCGGGACAGGGGGGACTGGAAACACCATATATTTT.

This rearrangement joins TRBV5-1 to TRBJ2-7; 8 positions match TRBD1. This CDR3 is 15 amino acids long. Germline CDR1 is SGHRS and CDR2 is YFSETQ. Unmatched junction bases numbered 10, after V lost 4 bases and J lost 4 bases. CDR3 region: CASSIRQGQAYEQYF. The CDR3 DNA reads as TGCGCCAGCAGCATTCGACAGGGGCAGGCGTACGAGCAGTACTTC.

The chain has TRBV6-4 and TRBJ1-5; D not resolved. V was shortened by 0 bases and J by 3 bases, with 6 bases between the two germline ends. This CDR3 contains 14 residues. CDR1 is MRHNA, CDR2 SNTAGT, per germline. CDR3 in DNA: TGTGCCAGCAGTGACTCGAGTTCCAATCAGCCCCAGCATTTT. The encoded protein is CASSDSSSNQPQHF.

The CDR3 sequence is CASSERGAPTNEKLFF. DNA of the CDR3: TGTGCCAGCAGCGAAAGGGGGGCGCCAACTAATGAAAAACTGTTTTTT. The J gene is TRBJ1-4, the V gene TRBV21-1. TRBV21-1 is deemed a pseudogene. The CDR3 spans 16 residues.

The J gene is TRBJ2-6, the V gene TRBV29-1; 8 bases agree with TRBD1. There are 14 residues in the CDR3. Germline V gene sequence: CDR1 SQVTM, CDR2 ANQGSEA. The J segment lost 5 bases and the V segment lost 6 bases, leaving 6 bases of the junction unmatched. CDR3 in DNA: TGCAGCGTCAGGTCAGGGGGCTGGGCCAACGTCCTGACTTTC. Translating it yields CSVRSGGWANVLTF.

This chain links TRBV5-1 with TRBJ2-4, with D possibly TRBD1 on 6 matching bases. CDR3 size: 15 residues. V was clipped by 3 bases and J by 5 bases, with 15 bases between them. Germline-derived CDR1 and CDR2 are SGHRS and YFSETQ. CDR3 DNA: TGCGCCAGCAGCTGGGGAAGGGACATCGAAAACATTCAGTACTTC. It yields the protein CASSWGRDIENIQYF. Using reference TRBV5-1 and TRBJ2-4 for the parts outside the CDR3, the full variable domain is KAGVTQTPRYLIKTRGQQVTLSCSPISGHRSVSWYQQTPGQGLQFLFEYFSETQRNKGNFPGRFSGRQFSNSRSEMNVSTLELGDSALYLCASSWGRDIENIQYFGAGTRLSVL.

The V gene is TRBV2, the J gene TRBJ1-3, with unresolved D. Trimming took off 7 bases at V and 3 bases at J, with 7 bases between the two ends. There are 12 residues in the CDR3. CDR1 and CDR2 (germline): SNHLY, FYNNEI. The CDR3 DNA reads as TGTGCCAGCATCCGGGGTGGAAACACCATATATTTT. It is translated as CASIRGGNTIYF.

In its sample, this clone was seen once. The gene calls are TRBV29-1 and TRBJ1-1; 9 bases agree with TRBD1. The CDR3 contains 13 residues. Per germline, CDR1 SQVTM and CDR2 ANQGSEA. The J segment lost 10 bases and the V segment lost 1 base, leaving 7 bases of the junction unmatched. This chain's CDR3 is CSVEGTGASRAFF. DNA of the CDR3: TGCAGCGTTGAAGGGACAGGGGCGAGCCGAGCTTTCTTT. The full variable domain, completed using reference TRBV29-1 and TRBJ1-1, is SAVISQKPSRDICQRGTSLTIQCQVDSQVTMMFWYRQQPGQSLTLIATANQGSEATYESGFVIDKFPISRPNLTFSTLTVSNMSPEDSSIYLCSVEGTGASRAFFGQGTRLTVV.

The chain employs TRBV11-2 and TRBJ2-3; 13 bases fit TRBD2. Losses at the gene ends were 5 bases for V and 1 base for J; bases not matched to a gene: 3. This CDR3 has 16 residues. Germline CDR1 SGHAT, CDR2 FQNNGV. CDR3 DNA: TGTGCCAGCAGCATTGGACTAGCGGGGGGCACAGATACGCAGTATTTT. This encodes CASSIGLAGGTDTQYF.

On this clone itself: Sequence at one end of the junction differs from germline and may be a read error. The rearrangement uses TRBV6-5 and TRBJ1-2; D not resolved. The germline V gene has CDR1 MNHEY and CDR2 SVGAGI. This CDR3 comprises 11 residues. The CDR3 bases are TGTGCCGGCAGGCGGGACTATGGCTACACCTTC. The encoded protein is CAGRRDYGYTF.

This chain connects TRBV15 to TRBJ2-7; D is ambiguous. CDR1 and CDR2 (germline): LNHNV, YYDKDF (reference sequence). Trimming cost V 0 bases and J 6 bases, with 12 bases left between them. CDR3 length: 14 residues. The CDR3 protein is CATSRDRDLGEQYF. CDR3 coding DNA: TGTGCCACCAGCAGAGACAGAGACTTGGGCGAGCAGTACTTC.

The chain is built from TRBV7-9 and TRBJ1-5; perhaps TRBD1 as D (6 bases). The germline V gene has CDR1 SEHNR and CDR2 FQNEAQ (reference sequence). V was clipped by 3 bases and J by 5 bases, with 8 bases between them. The CDR3 has 13 residues. The CDR3, as DNA: TGTGCCAGCAGCTTTGCAGGGGATCAGCCCCAGCATTTT. As protein: CASSFAGDQPQHF.

The sample holds one count of this clone. The chain combines TRBV2 with TRBJ2-3; 9 bases align to TRBD2. The CDR3 sequence is 18 residues long. Unmatched junction bases numbered 15, after V lost 3 bases and J lost 5 bases. Per the germline V gene, CDR1 is SNHLY and CDR2 is FYNNEI. In DNA, the CDR3 is TGTGCCAGCAGTGAGGACCCATTTGGCGGGAGGGTGAAAGATACGCAGTATTTT. Amino acids: CASSEDPFGGRVKDTQYF.

The gene calls are TRBV28 and TRBJ2-7; TRBD2 might be the D (5 bases). This CDR3 has 14 residues. Germline V gene sequence: CDR1 MDHEN, CDR2 SYDVKM. With 9 bases removed from V and 3 bases from J, the gap between germline ends came to 18 bases. The CDR3 spells CASRHVLRVYEQYF. The CDR3 region has the DNA TGTGCCAGTCGTCACGTGCTGAGGGTCTACGAGCAGTACTTC. Supplemented by reference TRBV28 and TRBJ2-7, the full variable domain reads DVKVTQSSRYLVKRTGEKVFLECVQDMDHENMFWYRQDPGLGLRLIYFSYDVKMKEKGDIPEGYSVSREKKERFSLILESASTNQTSMYLCASRHVLRVYEQYFGPGTRLTVT.

CDR3: CASSQKYTGQGDEKLFF. The CDR3, as DNA: TGCGCCAGCAGCCAAAAATACACGGGACAGGGGGATGAAAAACTGTTTTTT. The J gene is TRBJ1-4, the V gene TRBV4-1; TRBD1 matches 11 bases. The CDR3 consists of 17 residues. CDR1 is MGHRA, CDR2 YSYEKL, per germline. V lost 2 bases, J lost 6 bases, and 8 bases stayed unmatched.

The chain couples TRBV29-1 to TRBJ1-1; 7 bases match TRBD1. This CDR3 has 12 residues. The germline gives CDR1 SQVTM, CDR2 ANQGSEA. The J segment lost 6 bases and the V segment lost 7 bases, leaving 8 bases of the junction unmatched. The CDR3, as DNA: TGCAGCGCCGATCCGGGACAGTCTGAAGCTTTCTTT. It codes for CSADPGQSEAFF.

This chain's CDR3 is CASSLRDGSYEQYF. DNA for the CDR3: TGTGCCAGCAGCCTCCGGGACGGTTCCTACGAGCAGTACTTC. V and J are TRBV9 and TRBJ2-7, with D perhaps assigned TRBD1 or TRBD2 (5 bases each). This CDR3 is built from 14 residues. CDR1 and CDR2 from the germline V gene are SGDLS and YYNGEE. V lost 4 bases and J lost 1, with 12 bases in between. Variable domain in full (rest from reference TRBV9 and TRBJ2-7): DSGVTQTPKHLITATGQRVTLRCSPRSGDLSVYWYQQSLDQGLQFLIQYYNGEERAKGNILERFSAQQFPDLHSELNLSSLELGDSALYFCASSLRDGSYEQYFGPGTRLTVT.

The CDR3: CASSHPGQGDTEAFF. As DNA, the CDR3 is TGCGCCAGCAGTCATCCGGGACAGGGGGATACTGAAGCTTTCTTT. The chain recombines TRBV23-1 with TRBJ1-1; 11 nucleotides agree with TRBD1. TRBV23-1 is placed among ORFs of uncertain function. This CDR3 has 15 residues. V lost 3 bases to trimming and J lost 5 bases; unmatched junction nucleotides: 5.

The V and J genes are TRBV6-5 and TRBJ1-1; D is ambiguous. Germline CDR1 reads MNHEY; CDR2 reads SVGAGI. The CDR3 sequence is 13 residues long. V was pared by 2 bases and J by 4 bases, with 8 bases between. DNA for the CDR3: TGTGCCAGCAGTTACGTTGCGTTCACTGAAGCTTTCTTT. It specifies CASSYVAFTEAFF.

The V gene is TRBV6-1, the J gene TRBJ1-2; TRBD1 matches 7 bases. CDR1 and CDR2 from the germline V gene are MNHNS and SASEGT. This CDR3 spans 16 amino acids. J lost 6 bases, V lost 4 bases, and 14 bases had no gene match. The CDR3 loop reads CASSARRVSGGHGYTF. CDR3 sequence (DNA): TGTGCCAGCAGTGCCAGACGGGTGTCAGGGGGTCATGGCTACACCTTC.

The chain employs TRBV11-3 and TRBJ2-7; D not certain. This CDR3 is built from 14 residues. The V gene's germline CDR1 is SGHNT and CDR2 YENEEA. Trimming took off 0 bases at V and 5 bases at J, with 11 bases between the two ends. The CDR3 protein is CASSLDPTQDEQYF. CDR3 nucleotides: TGTGCCAGCAGCTTAGACCCGACCCAGGACGAGCAGTACTTC.

This chain uses TRBV9 with TRBJ2-7; D possibly corresponds to TRBD1 (6 bases). Germline V gene data show CDR1 as SGDLS and CDR2 as YYNGEE. Between the trimmed V and J ends, which lost 0 bases and 3 bases, there was a span of 10 bases. This CDR3 has 14 amino acids. The CDR3: CASSVETGHYEQYF. DNA for the CDR3: TGTGCCAGCAGCGTAGAGACAGGCCACTACGAGCAGTACTTC.